Listed below are T cell receptor beta chains from one sample, sequenced in a study of cytomegalovirus exposure and HLA in healthy donors. Sequenced by immunoSEQ multiplex PCR; TCRdb stores in-frame clones only, minus some. The table lists about 150,000 clones, about 82% of them singletons. Specimen: PBMCs. The receptors stem from a human donor in good health. The CDR3 runs from the conserved cysteine through the conserved F or W. The D gene is left open where the match is weak. Only some rows state a clone size, as once, few, many or a class for expanded clones.

D,size,J,V,CDR3,DNA
TRBD2,.,TRBJ2-1,TRBV6-4,CASSDPAGGYNEQFF,TGTGCCAGCAGTGACCCAGCGGGAGGGTACAATGAGCAGTTCTTC
.,.,TRBJ2-7,TRBV2,CANQSPRQGTYEQYF,TGTGCCAACCAGTCCCCTCGGCAGGGGACCTACGAGCAGTACTTC
.,.,TRBJ2-3,TRBV9,CASSVGFIDTQYF,TGTGCCAGCAGCGTAGGTTTTATTGATACGCAGTATTTT
.,.,TRBJ2-7,TRBV30,CAWSNTGEQYF,TGTGCCTGGAGTAACACAGGCGAGCAGTACTTC
.,.,TRBJ1-6,TRBV6-5,CASSYSPTVYNSPLHF,TGTGCCAGCAGTTACTCACCGACAGTCTATAATTCACCCCTCCACTTT
TRBD1,few,TRBJ2-1,TRBV6-4,CASSDTGGSSYNEQFF,TGTGCCAGCAGTGACACAGGGGGTAGCTCCTACAATGAGCAGTTCTTC
TRBD1,.,TRBJ2-4,TRBV6-6,CASSYDRVAAKNIQYF,TGTGCCAGCAGTTACGACAGGGTTGCGGCCAAAAACATTCAGTACTTC
.,.,TRBJ2-1,TRBV25-1,CASGRQEYNEQFF,TGTGCCAGCGGTCGACAGGAATACAATGAGCAGTTCTTC
.,.,TRBJ1-1,TRBV7-2,CASSLEVGAEAFF,TGTGCCAGCAGCTTAGAGGTCGGGGCTGAAGCTTTCTTT
TRBD1,.,TRBJ2-2,TRBV5-1,CASSPGTGDIGELFF,TGCGCCAGCAGCCCCGGGACAGGGGACATCGGGGAGCTGTTTTTT
TRBD1,.,TRBJ2-3,TRBV27,CASMGFAGGVSASTDTQYF,TGTGCCAGCATGGGGTTCGCAGGGGGAGTATCCGCTAGCACAGATACGCAGTATTTT
TRBD1,.,TRBJ2-4,TRBV7-2,CASSFQTGTTAKNIQYF,TGTGCCAGCAGCTTTCAGACAGGGACAACCGCCAAAAACATTCAGTACTTC
TRBD2,.,TRBJ2-1,TRBV5-6,CASSVNWFLAGAGEQFF,TGTGCCAGCAGCGTAAACTGGTTTCTAGCGGGAGCAGGTGAGCAGTTCTTC
TRBD2,.,TRBJ2-1,TRBV6-4,CASSGGRAGEQFF,TGTGCCAGCAGTGGCGGGAGAGCAGGGGAGCAGTTCTTC
.,.,TRBJ1-5,TRBV5-5,CASSLDGGAGTLSNQPQHF,TGTGCCAGCAGCTTGGATGGGGGCGCCGGGACCCTTAGCAATCAGCCCCAGCATTTT
TRBD1,.,TRBJ1-1,TRBV10-3,CAISGGGGQRRHTEAFF,TGTGCCATCAGTGGAGGAGGGGGCCAAAGAAGGCACACTGAAGCTTTCTTT